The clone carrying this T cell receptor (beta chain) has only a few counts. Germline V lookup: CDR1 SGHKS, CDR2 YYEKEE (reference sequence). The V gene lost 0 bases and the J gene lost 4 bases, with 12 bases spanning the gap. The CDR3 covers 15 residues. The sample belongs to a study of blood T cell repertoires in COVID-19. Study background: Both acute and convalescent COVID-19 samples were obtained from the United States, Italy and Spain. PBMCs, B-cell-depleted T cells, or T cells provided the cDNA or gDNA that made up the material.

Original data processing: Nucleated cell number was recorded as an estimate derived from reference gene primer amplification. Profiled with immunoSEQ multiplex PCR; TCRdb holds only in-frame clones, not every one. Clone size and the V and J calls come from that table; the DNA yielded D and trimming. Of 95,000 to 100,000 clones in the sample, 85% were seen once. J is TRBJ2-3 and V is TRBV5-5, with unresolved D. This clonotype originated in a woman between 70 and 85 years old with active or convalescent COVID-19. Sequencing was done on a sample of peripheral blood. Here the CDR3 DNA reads TGTGCCAGCAGCTTGGCATCCCTAGTAGCAGATACGCAGTATTTT. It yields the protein CASSLASLVADTQYF.